A single sample gave rise to the 20 T cell receptor beta chains below, sequenced in a study of blood T cell repertoires in COVID-19. Measured with immunoSEQ multiplex PCR; TCRdb has only the in-frame clones, and not every one. The table records about 250,000 clones, roughly nine tenths of them present only once. The specimen sequenced was PBMCs or T cells enriched from blood (not recorded which). The receptors were gathered from a woman between 18 and 29 years old who had recovered from COVID-19.

The gene calls are TRBV19 and TRBJ1-1; perhaps TRBD1 as D (5 bases). The CDR3 extends over 14 amino acids. Germline CDR1 and CDR2: LNHDA and SQIVND (reference sequence). V was cut by 4 bases and J by 2 bases, with 11 bases left in between. The CDR3 nucleotides read TGTGCCAGTAGTACCCGACAGTTCAACACTGAAGCTTTCTTT. This encodes CASSTRQFNTEAFF.

This rearrangement joins TRBV5-4 to TRBJ1-4; D ambiguous. The V end lost 4 bases, the J end lost 8 bases, and 21 bases lay between the germline ends. The germline V gene encodes CDR1 SGHNT and CDR2 YYREEE (reference sequence). This CDR3 is built from 16 residues. The CDR3, as DNA: TGTGCCAGCAGCCTTGGTGCGGGGAGCTCGGGGGAAAAACTGTTTTTT. It specifies CASSLGAGSSGEKLFF. Full variable domain (rest looked up from reference TRBV5-4 and TRBJ1-4): ETGVTQSPTHLIKTRGQQVTLRCSSQSGHNTVSWYQQALGQGPQFIFQYYREEENGRGNFPPRFSGLQFPNYSSELNVNALELDDSALYLCASSLGAGSSGEKLFFGSGTQLSVL.

This chain links TRBV15 with TRBJ1-6; D ambiguous. The germline V gene encodes CDR1 LNHNV and CDR2 YYDKDF (reference sequence). Trimming removed 1 base at V and 8 bases at J, with 12 bases between. There are 15 residues in the CDR3. Here the CDR3 reads CATSRGATWDSPLHF. The CDR3 DNA sequence: TGTGCCACCAGCAGAGGCGCGACTTGGGATTCACCCCTCCACTTT. The whole variable domain, filled in from reference TRBV15 and TRBJ1-6, reads DAMVIQNPRYQVTQFGKPVTLSCSQTLNHNVMYWYQQKSSQAPKLLFHYYDKDFNNEADTPDNFQSRRPNTSFCFLDIRSPGLGDTAMYLCATSRGATWDSPLHFGNGTRLTVT.

The rearrangement uses TRBV28 and TRBJ1-5; 12 bases match TRBD1. This CDR3 is 16 amino acids long. CDR1 and CDR2 (germline): MDHEN, SYDVKM. The junction had 8 bases not matched to a gene; V was cut back by 5 bases and J by 6 bases. The CDR3 nucleotides are TGTGCCAGCAGTCTTATGGGACAGGGGGCTGGTCAGCCCCAGCATTTT. As protein: CASSLMGQGAGQPQHF.

This chain links TRBV28 with TRBJ2-1, with a tentative D call TRBD2 (5 bases). Per the germline V gene, CDR1 is MDHEN and CDR2 is SYDVKM. V lost 11 bases and J 4 bases, leaving 18 bases between the germline ends. The CDR3 is 14 residues long. As DNA, the CDR3 is TGTGCCGTTAGGCCTCCGGGATCATACAATGAGCAGTTCTTC. This codes for CAVRPPGSYNEQFF.

This chain links TRBV30 with TRBJ2-1, with 8 bases lining up with TRBD1. Germline CDR1 GTSNPN, CDR2 SVGIG (reference sequence). The CDR3 sequence is 14 residues long. Trimming took 2 bases from V and 6 from J; bases not matched to a gene: 6. The CDR3 nucleotides are TGTGCCTGGAGTCCAGGGGGCCAGGGCAATGAGCAGTTCTTC. It encodes CAWSPGGQGNEQFF. The variable domain in full, with the rest retrieved from reference TRBV30 and TRBJ2-1, is SQTIHQWPATLVQPVGSPLSLECTVEGTSNPNLYWYRQAAGRGLQLLFYSVGIGQISSEVPQNLSASRPQDRQFILSSKKLLLSDSGFYLCAWSPGGQGNEQFFGPGTRLTVL.

The chain combines TRBV5-1 with TRBJ1-4; a possible D gene is TRBD1 (6 bases). The CDR3 runs 15 residues. CDR1 and CDR2 from the germline V gene are SGHRS and YFSETQ. The germline V and J ends were trimmed by 2 bases and 5 bases, with 13 bases remaining between them. The CDR3 is CASSLPRGANEKLFF. CDR3 nucleotide sequence: TGCGCCAGCAGCTTACCACGGGGGGCGAATGAAAAACTGTTTTTT.

This rearrangement joins TRBV10-1 to TRBJ1-2; D unresolved. The V gene's germline CDR1 is WNHNN and CDR2 SYGVQD (reference sequence). This CDR3 comprises 14 residues. The V end lost 7 bases, the J end lost 0 bases, and 12 bases lay between the germline ends. The CDR3 DNA reads as TGCGCCAGCATAGATCGGAGCCCTAACTATGGCTACACCTTC. Translating gives CASIDRSPNYGYTF.

The V gene is TRBV5-1, the J gene TRBJ2-1, with D possibly TRBD1 on 6 matching bases. V lost 0 bases and J 6 bases, leaving 10 bases between the germline ends. Germline V gene data show CDR1 as SGHRS and CDR2 as YFSETQ. The CDR3 runs to 14 residues. The CDR3 loop is CASSLDRVGNEQFF. The CDR3 coding sequence is TGCGCCAGCAGCTTGGACAGGGTAGGCAATGAGCAGTTCTTC.

The CDR3 nucleotides read TGTGCCTGGAGTGTCCTGGTCTCGTTCGGGCTTCCGGGGGGAGAGACCCAGTACTTC. Its translation is CAWSVLVSFGLPGGETQYF. This sequence joins TRBV30 and TRBJ2-5; 7 nucleotides agree with TRBD2. V lost 0 bases and J lost 4; bases outside the gene matches: 20. Germline V CDR1 and CDR2: GTSNPN, SVGIG (reference sequence). This CDR3 has 19 residues.

CDR3 nucleotide sequence: TGTGCCACCAGCAGATTAGGGGGAAACTCTGGAAACACCATATATTTT. Amino acid sequence: CATSRLGGNSGNTIYF. The chain is built from TRBV15 and TRBJ1-3; TRBD1 might be the D (6 bases). The CDR3 is 16 residues long. V gave up 2 bases and J gave up 0 bases, with 11 bases separating them. Germline V gene data show CDR1 as LNHNV and CDR2 as YYDKDF (reference sequence).

This chain connects TRBV18 to TRBJ2-7; maybe TRBD1 (5 bases). In germline, CDR1 is KGHSH, CDR2 LQKENI. The CDR3 is 15 amino acids. V was cut by 2 bases and J by 3 bases, with 14 bases left in between. The CDR3 protein is CASSPDSSMGYEQYF. The CDR3, as DNA: TGTGCCAGCTCACCAGACAGCTCCATGGGCTACGAGCAGTACTTC.

J is TRBJ2-7 and V is TRBV27; TRBD1 aligns across 8 bases. The CDR3 runs to 13 residues. Germline V gives CDR1 MNHEY, CDR2 SMNVEV (reference sequence). The trim removed 8 bases at V and 8 bases at J, leaving 11 bases unmatched. CDR3 sequence: CASSLDRAYQQYF. The CDR3 DNA follows: TGTGCCAGCTCTCTGGACAGGGCTTACCAGCAGTACTTC.

The V call is TRBV5-1, the J call TRBJ2-1, with TRBD2 matching over 9 bases. V shed 0 bases and J 3 bases; nucleotides not matched to a gene: 1. The germline V gene has CDR1 SGHRS and CDR2 YFSETQ. This CDR3 spans 15 amino acids. The CDR3: CASSLGLADYNEQFF. The CDR3 nucleotides are TGCGCCAGCAGCTTGGGACTAGCGGACTACAATGAGCAGTTCTTC.

A few counts support this clone. The chain couples TRBV18 to TRBJ2-3, with 7 bases identical to TRBD2. Germline V gives CDR1 KGHSH, CDR2 LQKENI. There are 16 residues in the CDR3. J gave up 7 bases and V 0 bases, and 10 bases lay outside the gene matches. The CDR3 coding sequence is TGTGCCAGCTCACCACCGACCCGGGGGGACGCTAATACGCAGTATTTT. As protein: CASSPPTRGDANTQYF. The variable domain in full, with the rest retrieved from reference TRBV18 and TRBJ2-3, is NAGVMQNPRHLVRRRGQEARLRCSPMKGHSHVYWYRQLPEEGLKFMVYLQKENIIDESGMPKERFSAEFPKEGPSILRIQQVVRGDSAAYFCASSPPTRGDANTQYFGPGTRLTVL.

CDR3 amino acids: CASSFRTSGDTQYF. The CDR3 nucleotides read TGTGCCAGCAGCTTTCGGACTAGCGGGGATACGCAGTATTTT. This chain connects TRBV11-2 to TRBJ2-3; 11 bases are a match to TRBD2. The V gene's germline CDR1 is SGHAT and CDR2 FQNNGV. The trim removed 3 bases at V and 6 bases at J, leaving 2 bases unmatched. This CDR3 region has 14 residues.

V usage is TRBV24-1 and J usage is TRBJ2-5; 11 bases fit TRBD1. The junction had 7 bases not matched to a gene; V was cut back by 1 base and J by 4 bases. The CDR3 sequence is 17 residues long. CDR1 and CDR2 (germline): KGHDR, SFDVKD. The CDR3 sequence is CATSDLGTGGTGETQYF. The CDR3 bases are TGTGCCACCAGTGATTTAGGGACAGGGGGTACGGGAGAGACCCAGTACTTC.

V and J are TRBV30 and TRBJ1-6; 7 bases are shared with TRBD1. The CDR3 totals 17 residues. In germline, CDR1 is GTSNPN, CDR2 SVGIG (reference sequence). Germline trimming cut 0 bases from V and 9 bases from J; bases unmatched to any gene: 14. CDR3: CAWSVPGTARFSSPLHF. DNA of the CDR3: TGTGCCTGGAGTGTACCGGGGACAGCCCGCTTTAGTTCACCCCTCCACTTT.

This chain joins TRBV5-1 and TRBJ2-3; 10 positions match TRBD2. Losses at the gene ends were 10 bases for V and 6 bases for J; bases not matched to a gene: 11. CDR1 is SGHRS and CDR2 is YFSETQ in the germline V gene. The CDR3 loop spans 14 amino acids. CDR3 residues: CASNRASGGDTQYF. CDR3 sequence (DNA): TGCGCCTCGAACCGGGCTAGCGGGGGCGATACGCAGTATTTT.

The genes are TRBV10-1 and TRBJ2-7; the match to TRBD2 covers 10 bases. This CDR3 spans 14 amino acids. The V segment lost 4 bases and the J segment 1 base; nucleotides outside the gene matches: 1. Germline CDR1 WNHNN, CDR2 SYGVQD (reference sequence). For the CDR3, the DNA is TGCGCCAGCAGTGGGACTAGCGGATCCTACGAGCAGTACTTC. Translation gives CASSGTSGSYEQYF.